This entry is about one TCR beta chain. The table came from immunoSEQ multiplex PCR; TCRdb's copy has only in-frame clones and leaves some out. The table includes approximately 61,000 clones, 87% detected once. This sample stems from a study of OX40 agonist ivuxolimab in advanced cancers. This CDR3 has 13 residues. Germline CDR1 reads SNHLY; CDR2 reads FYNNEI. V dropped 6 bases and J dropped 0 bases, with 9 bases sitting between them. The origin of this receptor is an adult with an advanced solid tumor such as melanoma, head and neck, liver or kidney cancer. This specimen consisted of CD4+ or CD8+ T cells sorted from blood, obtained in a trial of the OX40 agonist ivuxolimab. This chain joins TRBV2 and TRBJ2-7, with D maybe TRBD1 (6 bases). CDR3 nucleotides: TGTGCCAGCAGGGTACAGGGCTCCTACGAGCAGTACTTC. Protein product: CASRVQGSYEQYF.